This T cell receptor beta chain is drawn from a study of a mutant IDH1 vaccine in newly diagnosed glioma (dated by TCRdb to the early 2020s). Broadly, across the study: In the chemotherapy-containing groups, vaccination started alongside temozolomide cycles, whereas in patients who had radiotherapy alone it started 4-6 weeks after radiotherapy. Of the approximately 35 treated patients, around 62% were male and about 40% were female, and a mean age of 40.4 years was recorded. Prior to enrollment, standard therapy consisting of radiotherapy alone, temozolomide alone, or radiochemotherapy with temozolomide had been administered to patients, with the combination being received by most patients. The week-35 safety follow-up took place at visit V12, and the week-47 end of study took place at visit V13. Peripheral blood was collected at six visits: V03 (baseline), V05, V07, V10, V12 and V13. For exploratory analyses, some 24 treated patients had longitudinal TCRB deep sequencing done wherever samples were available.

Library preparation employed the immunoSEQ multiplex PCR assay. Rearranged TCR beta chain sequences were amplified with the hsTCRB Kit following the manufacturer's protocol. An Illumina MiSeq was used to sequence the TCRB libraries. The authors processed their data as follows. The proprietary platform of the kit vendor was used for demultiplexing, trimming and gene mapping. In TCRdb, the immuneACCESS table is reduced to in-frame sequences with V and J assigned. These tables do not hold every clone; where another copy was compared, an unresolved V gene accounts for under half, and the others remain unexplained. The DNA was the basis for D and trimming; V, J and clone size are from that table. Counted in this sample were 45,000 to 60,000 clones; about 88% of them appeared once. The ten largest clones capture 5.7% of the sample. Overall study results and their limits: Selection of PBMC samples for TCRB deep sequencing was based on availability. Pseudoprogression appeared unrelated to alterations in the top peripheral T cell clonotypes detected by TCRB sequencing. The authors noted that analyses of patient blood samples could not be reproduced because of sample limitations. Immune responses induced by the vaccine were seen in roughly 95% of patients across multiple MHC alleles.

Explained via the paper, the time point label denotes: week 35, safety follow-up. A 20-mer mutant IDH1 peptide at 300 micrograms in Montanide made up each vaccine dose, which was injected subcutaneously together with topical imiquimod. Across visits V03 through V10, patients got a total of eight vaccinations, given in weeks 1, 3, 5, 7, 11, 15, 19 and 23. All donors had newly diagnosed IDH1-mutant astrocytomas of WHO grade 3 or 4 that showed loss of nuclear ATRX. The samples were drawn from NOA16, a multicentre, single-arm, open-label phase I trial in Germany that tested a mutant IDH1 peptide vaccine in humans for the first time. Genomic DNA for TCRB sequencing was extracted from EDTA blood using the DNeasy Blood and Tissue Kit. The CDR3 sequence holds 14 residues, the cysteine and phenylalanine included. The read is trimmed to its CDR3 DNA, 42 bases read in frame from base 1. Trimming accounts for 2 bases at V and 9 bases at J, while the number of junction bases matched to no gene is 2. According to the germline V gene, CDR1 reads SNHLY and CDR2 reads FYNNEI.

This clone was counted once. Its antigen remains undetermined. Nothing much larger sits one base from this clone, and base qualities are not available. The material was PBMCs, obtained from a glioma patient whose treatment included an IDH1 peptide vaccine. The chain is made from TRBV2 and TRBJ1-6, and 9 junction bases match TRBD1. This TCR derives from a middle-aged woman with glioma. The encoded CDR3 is CASSERDRASPLHF. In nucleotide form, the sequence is TGTGCCAGCAGTGAAAGGGACAGGGCTTCACCCCTCCACTTT.